One sample yielded the 10 T cell receptor beta chains listed below, sequenced in a study of control samples from healthy donors and cancer patients. Repertoires were generated with immunoSEQ multiplex PCR, while TCRdb's copy carries only in-frame clones and drops some. The sample consists of around 82,000 clones, around 87% of them appearing once. Sequences were obtained from blood. These receptors came from a man aged 50 or older in good health.

This clone occurred once. The rearrangement links TRBV3-1 (or the pseudogene TRBV3-2) to TRBJ2-5; no definite D call. Deletions cut 4 bases from V and 7 bases from J, with 13 bases between. The germline gives CDR1 LGHDT, CDR2 YNNKEL (reference sequence). The CDR3 has 13 amino acids. The CDR3: CASSLLTERTQYF. The CDR3 DNA follows: TGTGCCAGCAGCCTCCTTACGGAGCGGACCCAGTACTTC.

This clone was detected only a few times. The V gene is TRBV3-1 (or the pseudogene TRBV3-2), the J gene TRBJ1-5; a weak D match, TRBD1 (6 bases). The germline CDR1 and CDR2 sequences are LGHDT and YNNKEL (reference sequence). The V gene lost 4 bases and the J gene lost 4 bases, with 11 bases spanning the gap. The CDR3 is 14 amino acids. The CDR3 loop reads CASSLGQLNQPQHF. DNA of the CDR3: TGTGCCAGCAGCCTCGGACAGTTAAATCAGCCCCAGCATTTT.

J is TRBJ2-7 and V is TRBV19, with D perhaps matching TRBD1 (6 bases). CDR1 and CDR2 (germline): LNHDA, SQIVND (reference sequence). CDR3 size: 14 residues. Trimming shortened V by 1 base and J by 6 bases, and 13 bases separated the two germline ends. CDR3 residues: CASSIATGIGEQYF. CDR3 DNA sequence: TGTGCCAGTAGTATAGCTACAGGGATAGGCGAGCAGTACTTC.

This sequence joins TRBV3-1 (or the pseudogene TRBV3-2) and TRBJ1-4; D might be TRBD1 (5 bases). V was cut by 0 bases and J by 7 bases, with 9 bases left in between. This CDR3 is built from 14 residues. Germline assignment: CDR1 LGHDT and CDR2 YNNKEL (reference sequence). CDR3 loop: CASSQDSRVEKLFF. The CDR3 DNA sequence: TGTGCCAGCAGCCAAGATTCCAGGGTTGAAAAACTGTTTTTT.

The chain links TRBV9 to TRBJ2-2, with 10 bases fitting TRBD1. This CDR3 contains 15 residues. The germline gives CDR1 SGDLS, CDR2 YYNGEE. The V gene end was trimmed by 3 bases and the J gene end by 4 bases; junction bases not matched to a gene: 3. The CDR3 protein is CASSATGGATGELFF. The CDR3 DNA sequence: TGTGCCAGCAGCGCGACAGGGGGCGCCACCGGGGAGCTGTTTTTT.

A note on this clone: The same CDR3 can be traced to other DNA sequences in this sample. The V gene is TRBV18, the J gene TRBJ2-7; D is perhaps TRBD1 (5 bases). Trimming pared 6 bases from V and 2 bases from J, leaving 11 bases between. The CDR3 spans 13 residues. Germline values: CDR1 KGHSH, CDR2 LQKENI. This CDR3 reads CASSQGFTYEQYF. Written as DNA, the CDR3 is TGTGCCAGCTCTCAGGGTTTCACCTACGAGCAGTACTTC.

The gene calls are TRBV7-2 and TRBJ1-1; D call uncertain. Germline CDR1 reads SGHTA; CDR2 reads FQGNSA. Trimming removed 5 bases from V and 10 bases from J, with 14 bases in between. CDR3 length: 12 amino acids. The CDR3 spells CASSIGRAPAFF. Here the CDR3 DNA reads TGTGCCAGCAGCATTGGACGCGCACCAGCTTTCTTT. Using reference TRBV7-2 and TRBJ1-1 for the parts outside the CDR3, the full variable domain is GAGVSQSPSNKVTEKGKDVELRCDPISGHTALYWYRQSLGQGLEFLIYFQGNSAPDKSGLPSDRFSAERTGGSVSTLTIQRTQQEDSAVYLCASSIGRAPAFFGQGTRLTVV.

The V call is TRBV12-5, the J call TRBJ2-3, with D hard to call. The V end lost 6 bases, the J end lost 6 bases, and 4 bases lay between the germline ends. The CDR3 is made up of 10 amino acids. CDR1 and CDR2 from the germline V gene are LGHNT and FRNRAP. CDR3 in amino acids: CASGGDTQYF. The CDR3 nucleotides read TGTGCTAGTGGGGGGGATACGCAGTATTTT.

The rearrangement uses TRBV19 and TRBJ1-2; tentative D call: TRBD1 (5 bases). V lost 5 bases and J lost 5, with 12 bases in between. The CDR3 is 13 residues long. Per germline, CDR1 LNHDA and CDR2 SQIVND (reference sequence). CDR3 bases: TGTGCCAGTAGTTCTCGGGACGCTTATGGCTACACCTTC. Amino acids: CASSSRDAYGYTF.

The chain couples TRBV19 to TRBJ1-3, with 7 bases aligning to TRBD1. V trimming: 5 bases; J trimming: 0 bases; junction bases outside the gene matches: 7. The length of the CDR3 is 16 residues. Germline V CDR1 and CDR2: LNHDA, SQIVND (reference sequence). The CDR3 loop is CASSLDRATSGNTIYF. CDR3 coding DNA: TGTGCCAGTAGTCTCGACAGGGCGACCTCTGGAAACACCATATATTTT. The whole variable domain, remainder taken from reference TRBV19 and TRBJ1-3, is DGGITQSPKYLFRKEGQNVTLSCEQNLNHDAMYWYRQDPGQGLRLIYYSQIVNDFQKGDIAEGYSVSREKKESFPLTVTSAQKNPTAFYLCASSLDRATSGNTIYFGEGSWLTVV.